This TCR beta chain was captured in a study of blood T cell repertoires in COVID-19. Turning to the study itself: PBMCs, B-cell-depleted T cells, or T cells provided the cDNA or gDNA that made up the material.

V trimming: 2 bases; J trimming: 3 bases; junction bases outside the gene matches: 4. The V gene's germline CDR1 is MNHEY and CDR2 SMNVEV (reference sequence). The CDR3 spans 14 residues. Profiling relied on immunoSEQ multiplex PCR, and the TCRdb table lists in-frame clones only, not all of them. The sample has 120,000 to 150,000 clones, roughly 85% seen once. The source of this sequence is a man between 50 and 59 years old with acute or convalescent COVID-19. The chain carries TRBV27 and TRBJ2-7, with 7 bases identical to TRBD1. The sequenced sample was peripheral blood. The CDR3 loop is CASSLQGQIYEQYF. CDR3 nucleotide sequence: TGTGCCAGCAGTTTACAGGGACAGATCTACGAGCAGTACTTC.